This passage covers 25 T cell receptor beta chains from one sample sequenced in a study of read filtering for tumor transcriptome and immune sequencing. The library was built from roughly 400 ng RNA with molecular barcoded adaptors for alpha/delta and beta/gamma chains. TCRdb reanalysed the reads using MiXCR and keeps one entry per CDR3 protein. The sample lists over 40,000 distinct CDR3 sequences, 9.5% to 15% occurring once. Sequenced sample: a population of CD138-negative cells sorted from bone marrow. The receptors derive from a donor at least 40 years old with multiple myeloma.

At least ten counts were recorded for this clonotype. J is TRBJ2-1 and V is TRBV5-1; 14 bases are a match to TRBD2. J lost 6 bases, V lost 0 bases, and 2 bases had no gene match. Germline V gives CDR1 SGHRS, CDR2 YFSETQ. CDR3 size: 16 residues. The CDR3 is CASSLDGLAGGNEQFF. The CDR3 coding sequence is TGCGCCAGCAGCTTGGACGGACTAGCGGGGGGCAATGAGCAGTTCTTC. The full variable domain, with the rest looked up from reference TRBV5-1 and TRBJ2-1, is KAGVTQTPRYLIKTRGQQVTLSCSPISGHRSVSWYQQTPGQGLQFLFEYFSETQRNKGNFPGRFSGRQFSNSRSEMNVSTLELGDSALYLCASSLDGLAGGNEQFFGPGTRLTVL.

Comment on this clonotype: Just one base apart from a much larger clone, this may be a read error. The DNA for the CDR3 is TGTGCCAGCAGCCAAGACTCGCACACCGGGGAGCTGTTTTTT. This encodes CASSQDSHTGELFF. The rearrangement joins TRBV3-1 to TRBJ2-2; D gene unclear. V was clipped by 0 bases and J by 3 bases, with 5 bases between them. CDR1 LGHDT and CDR2 YNNKEL come from the germline V gene (reference sequence). The CDR3 totals 14 residues.

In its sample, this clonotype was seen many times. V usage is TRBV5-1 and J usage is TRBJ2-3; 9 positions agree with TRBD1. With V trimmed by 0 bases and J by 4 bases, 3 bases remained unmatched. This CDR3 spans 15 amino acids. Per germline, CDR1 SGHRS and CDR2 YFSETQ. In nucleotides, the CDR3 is TGCGCCAGCAGCTTGGTACAGGGGGCCGCAGATACGCAGTATTTT. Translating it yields CASSLVQGAADTQYF.

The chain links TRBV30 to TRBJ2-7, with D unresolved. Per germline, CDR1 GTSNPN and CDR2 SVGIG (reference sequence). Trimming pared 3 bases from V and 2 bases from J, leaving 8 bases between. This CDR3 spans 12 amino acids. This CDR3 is CAWRLGPYEQYF. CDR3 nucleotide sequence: TGTGCCTGGAGACTCGGTCCCTACGAGCAGTACTTC.

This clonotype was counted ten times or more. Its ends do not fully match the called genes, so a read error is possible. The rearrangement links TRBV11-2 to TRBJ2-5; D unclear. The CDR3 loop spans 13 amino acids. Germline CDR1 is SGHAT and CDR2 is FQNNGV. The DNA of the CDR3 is TGTGCCAGCAGCTTAGGACTGCAAGAGACCCAGCACTTC. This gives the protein CASSLGLQETQHF.

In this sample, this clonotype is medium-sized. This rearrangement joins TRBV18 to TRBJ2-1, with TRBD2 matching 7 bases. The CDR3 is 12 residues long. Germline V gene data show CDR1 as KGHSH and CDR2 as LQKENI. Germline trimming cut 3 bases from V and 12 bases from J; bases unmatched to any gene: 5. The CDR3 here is CASSPSGTMQFF. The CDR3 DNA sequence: TGTGCCAGCTCACCTTCCGGGACTATGCAGTTCTTC. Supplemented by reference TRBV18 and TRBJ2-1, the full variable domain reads NAGVMQNPRHLVRRRGQEARLRCSPMKGHSHVYWYRQLPEEGLKFMVYLQKENIIDESGMPKERFSAEFPKEGPSILRIQQVVRGDSAAYFCASSPSGTMQFFGPGTRLTVL.

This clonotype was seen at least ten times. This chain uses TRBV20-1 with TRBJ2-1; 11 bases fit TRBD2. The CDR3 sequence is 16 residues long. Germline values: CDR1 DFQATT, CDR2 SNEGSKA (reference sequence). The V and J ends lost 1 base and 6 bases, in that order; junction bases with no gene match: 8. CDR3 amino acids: CSARGSGRASPNEQFF. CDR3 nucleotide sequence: TGCAGTGCTAGAGGTAGCGGGAGGGCCTCTCCCAATGAGCAGTTCTTC.

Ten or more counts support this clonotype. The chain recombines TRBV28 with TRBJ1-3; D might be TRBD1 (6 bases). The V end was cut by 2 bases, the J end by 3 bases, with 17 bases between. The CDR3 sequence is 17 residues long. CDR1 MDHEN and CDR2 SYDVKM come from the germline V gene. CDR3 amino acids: CASSLGGGLQFGNTIYF. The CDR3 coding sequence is TGTGCCAGCAGTTTAGGGGGGGGCCTTCAGTTTGGAAACACCATATATTTT.

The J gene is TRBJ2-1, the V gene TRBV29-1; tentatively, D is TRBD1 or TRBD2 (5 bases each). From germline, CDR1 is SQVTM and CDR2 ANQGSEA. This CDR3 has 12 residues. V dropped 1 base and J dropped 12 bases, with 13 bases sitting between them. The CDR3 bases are TGCAGCGTTGAAGTTGGGGGTAATAGGCAGTTCTTC. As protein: CSVEVGGNRQFF.

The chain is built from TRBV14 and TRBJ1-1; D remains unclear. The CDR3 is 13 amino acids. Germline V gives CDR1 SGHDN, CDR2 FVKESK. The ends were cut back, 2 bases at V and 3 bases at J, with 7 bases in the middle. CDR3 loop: CASSQKGYTEAFF. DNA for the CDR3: TGTGCCAGCAGCCAAAAGGGTTACACTGAAGCTTTCTTT.

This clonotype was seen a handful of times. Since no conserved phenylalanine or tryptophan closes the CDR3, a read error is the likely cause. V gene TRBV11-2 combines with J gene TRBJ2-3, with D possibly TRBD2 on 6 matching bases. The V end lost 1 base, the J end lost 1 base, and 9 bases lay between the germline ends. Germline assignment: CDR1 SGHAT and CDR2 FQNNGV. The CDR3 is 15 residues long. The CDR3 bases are TGTGCCAGCAGCTTAGTGGTAGCGGGCACAGATACGCAGTATCTT. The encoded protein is CASSLVVAGTDTQYL.

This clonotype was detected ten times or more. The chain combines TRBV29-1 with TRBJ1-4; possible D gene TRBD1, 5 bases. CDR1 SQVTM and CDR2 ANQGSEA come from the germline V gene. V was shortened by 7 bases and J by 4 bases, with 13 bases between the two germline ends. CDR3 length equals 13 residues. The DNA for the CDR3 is TGCAGCGCCTCCGGGACGGTTAATGAAAAACTGTTTTTT. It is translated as CSASGTVNEKLFF.

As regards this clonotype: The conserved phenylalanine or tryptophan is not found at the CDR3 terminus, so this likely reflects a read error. This chain's CDR3 is CARSPWDMSSYEQYY. The CDR3 DNA sequence: TGTGCCCGCAGCCCTTGGGACATGAGCTCCTACGAGCAGTACTAC. V is TRBV9 and J is TRBJ2-7; possible D gene TRBD1, 6 bases. The CDR3 is 15 residues long. CDR1 and CDR2 from the germline V gene are SGDLS and YYNGEE.

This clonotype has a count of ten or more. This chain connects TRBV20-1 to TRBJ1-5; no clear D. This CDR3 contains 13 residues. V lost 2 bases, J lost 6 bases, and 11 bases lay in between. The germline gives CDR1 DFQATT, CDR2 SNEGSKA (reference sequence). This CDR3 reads CSARFTWGQPQHF. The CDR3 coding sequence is TGCAGTGCTAGATTCACCTGGGGTCAGCCCCAGCATTTT.

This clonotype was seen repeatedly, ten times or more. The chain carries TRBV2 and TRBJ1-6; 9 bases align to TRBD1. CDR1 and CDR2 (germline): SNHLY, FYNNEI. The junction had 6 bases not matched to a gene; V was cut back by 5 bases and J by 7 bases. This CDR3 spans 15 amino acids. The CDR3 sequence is CASSPTGTGNSPLHF. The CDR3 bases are TGTGCCAGCAGTCCCACCGGGACAGGGAATTCACCCCTCCACTTT.

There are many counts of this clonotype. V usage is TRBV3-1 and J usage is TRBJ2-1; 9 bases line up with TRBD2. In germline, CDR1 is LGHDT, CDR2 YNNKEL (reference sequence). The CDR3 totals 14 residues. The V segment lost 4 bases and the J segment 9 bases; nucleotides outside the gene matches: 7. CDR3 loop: CASSPGLASVEQFF. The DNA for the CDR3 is TGTGCCAGCAGCCCCGGACTAGCGTCGGTTGAGCAGTTCTTC.

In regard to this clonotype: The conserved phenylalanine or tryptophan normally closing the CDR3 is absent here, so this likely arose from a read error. CDR3 protein: CASSPARFDQPQHS. In DNA form, the CDR3 reads TGTGCCAGCAGCCCGGCTAGGTTCGATCAGCCCCAGCATTCT. The chain has TRBV6-2 or TRBV6-3 and TRBJ1-5; D remains unclear. The germline V gene encodes CDR1 MNHEY and CDR2 SVGEGT. This CDR3 has 14 amino acids. Trimming removed 6 bases at V and 5 bases at J, with 14 bases between.

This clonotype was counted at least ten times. The CDR3 DNA is TGTGCCAGCAGCTCCATAGCGGGAGGGTACGAGCAGTACTTC. Its protein is CASSSIAGGYEQYF. The chain couples TRBV11-1 to TRBJ2-7; 11 bases align to TRBD2. The length of the CDR3 is 14 residues. The germline gives CDR1 SGHAT, CDR2 FQDESV (reference sequence). V shed 4 bases and J 4 bases; nucleotides not matched to a gene: 3.

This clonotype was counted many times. The chain's CDR3 is CASSVLSGRTYNEQFF. DNA for the CDR3: TGTGCCAGCAGCGTCTTAAGCGGGAGGACTTACAATGAGCAGTTCTTC. The chain joins TRBV9 to TRBJ2-1; TRBD2 aligns across 9 bases. In germline, CDR1 is SGDLS, CDR2 YYNGEE. CDR3 length: 16 amino acids. Trimming at V came to 2 bases and at J to 4 bases, leaving 7 bases not matched to a gene.

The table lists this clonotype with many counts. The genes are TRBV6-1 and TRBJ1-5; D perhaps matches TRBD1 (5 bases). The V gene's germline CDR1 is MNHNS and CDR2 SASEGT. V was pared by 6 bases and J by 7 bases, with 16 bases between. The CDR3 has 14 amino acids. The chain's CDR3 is CASRSGGTRQPQHF. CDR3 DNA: TGTGCCAGCAGGTCGGGTGGGACGAGACAGCCCCAGCATTTT.

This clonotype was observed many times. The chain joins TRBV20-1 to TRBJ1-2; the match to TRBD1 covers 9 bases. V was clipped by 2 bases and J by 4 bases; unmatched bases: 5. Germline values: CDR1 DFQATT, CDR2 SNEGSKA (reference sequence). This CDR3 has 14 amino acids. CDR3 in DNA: TGCAGTGCTAGACGCCCGGGACAGGGCTATGGCTACACCTTC. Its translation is CSARRPGQGYGYTF.

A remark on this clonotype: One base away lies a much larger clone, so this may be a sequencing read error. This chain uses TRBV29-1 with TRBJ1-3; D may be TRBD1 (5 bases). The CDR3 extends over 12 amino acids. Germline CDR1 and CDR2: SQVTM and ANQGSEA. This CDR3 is CSGGTSGSTIYF. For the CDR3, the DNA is TGCAGCGGAGGGACGTCCGGAAGCACCATATATTTT.

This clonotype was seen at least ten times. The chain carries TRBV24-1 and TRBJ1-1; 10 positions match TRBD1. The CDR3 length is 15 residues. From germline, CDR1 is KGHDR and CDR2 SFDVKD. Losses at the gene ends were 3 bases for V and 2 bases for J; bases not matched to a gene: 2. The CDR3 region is CATSDTTGGNTEAFF. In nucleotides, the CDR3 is TGTGCCACCAGTGATACGACAGGGGGCAACACTGAAGCTTTCTTT.

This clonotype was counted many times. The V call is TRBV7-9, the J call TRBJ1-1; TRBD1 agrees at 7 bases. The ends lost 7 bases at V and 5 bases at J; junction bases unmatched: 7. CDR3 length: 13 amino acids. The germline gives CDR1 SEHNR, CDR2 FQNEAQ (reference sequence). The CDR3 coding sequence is TGTGCCAGCACCCTACAGGGGATGACTGAAGCTTTCTTT. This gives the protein CASTLQGMTEAFF.

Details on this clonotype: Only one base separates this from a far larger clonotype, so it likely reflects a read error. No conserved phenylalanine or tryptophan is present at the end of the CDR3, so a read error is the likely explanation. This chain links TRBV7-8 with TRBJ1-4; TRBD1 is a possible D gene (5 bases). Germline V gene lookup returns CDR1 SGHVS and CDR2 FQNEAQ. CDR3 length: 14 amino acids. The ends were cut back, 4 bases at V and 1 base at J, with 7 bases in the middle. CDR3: CASSSQGTNEKLFS. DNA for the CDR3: TGTGCCAGCAGCTCTCAGGGAACTAATGAAAAACTGTTTTCT.